This T cell receptor (beta chain) was captured in a study of cytomegalovirus exposure and HLA in healthy donors. Concerning this clone: Its antigen is undetermined.

Primers: 60 Vbeta forward and 13 Jbeta reverse. Data came from immunoSEQ multiplex PCR; TCRdb stores just in-frame clones and leaves some out. The sample lists more than 150,000 clones, around 85% occurring once. V dropped 1 base and J dropped 4 bases, with 11 bases sitting between them. The CDR3 runs to 15 residues. CDR1 LNHDA and CDR2 SQIVND come from the germline V gene (reference sequence). Study-wide findings and caveats: The study flagged about 150 TCR beta chains as cytomegalovirus-associated.

This clonotype was sampled from a man in his forties or fifties in good health and CMV-seronegative. Sequencing input: PBMCs. V is TRBV19 and J is TRBJ1-5; D is possibly TRBD1 (6 bases). The CDR3 DNA reads as TGTGCCAGTAGTATAGGACAGGTGGGAAATCAGCCCCAGCATTTT. Translating it yields CASSIGQVGNQPQHF.